These 7 T cell receptor beta chains came from one sample sequenced in a study of T cell repertoires in cytomegalovirus infection. TCRdb independently ran MiXCR on the reads; one entry per CDR3 protein. This table holds 150,000 to 200,000 distinct CDR3 sequences, 28% found once. The sample consisted of PBMCs. Receptors originate from a human donor in good health (CMV status not recorded). Some clones in this sample may be carry-over from other donors' samples.

This clonotype was counted ten times or more. An end of the junction does not agree with germline; a read error may underlie this. This CDR3 reads CASSLRAPPGELFF. CDR3 bases: TGTGCTAGCAGCCTCCGGGCCCCGCCCGGGGAGCTGTTTTTT. J is TRBJ2-2 and V is TRBV7-7; D gene uncertain. The CDR3 length is 14 residues. The germline V gene has CDR1 SSHAT and CDR2 FNYEAQ (reference sequence).

The chain carries TRBV20-1 and TRBJ1-1; perhaps TRBD1 as D (6 bases). CDR1 and CDR2 (germline): DFQATT, SNEGSKA (reference sequence). The CDR3 runs to 13 residues. Trimming shortened V by 6 bases and J by 5 bases, and 16 bases separated the two germline ends. The CDR3: CSALITGKTEAFF. DNA for the CDR3: TGCAGTGCCCTGATTACAGGGAAAACTGAAGCTTTCTTT.

With respect to this clonotype: A much larger clonotype is one base distant, so this may be a read error. The chain couples TRBV7-2 to TRBJ1-2; D might be TRBD1 (5 bases). Per germline, CDR1 SGHTA and CDR2 FQGNSA. This CDR3 comprises 15 residues. The CDR3 sequence: CAGSLGGAPGNGYTF. In DNA form, the CDR3 reads TGTGCCGGCAGCCTAGGCGGGGCACCGGGAAACGGCTACACCTTC.

This chain links TRBV19 with TRBJ2-7; D possibly corresponds to TRBD2 (6 bases). Trimming removed 7 bases from V and 5 bases from J, with 15 bases in between. This CDR3 region has 13 residues. Germline V gene lookup returns CDR1 LNHDA and CDR2 SQIVND (reference sequence). The CDR3 spells CASTRRGEDEQYF. DNA of the CDR3: TGTGCCAGTACCCGTCGCGGGGAAGACGAGCAGTACTTC. Drawing the rest from reference TRBV19 and TRBJ2-7, the complete variable domain is DGGITQSPKYLFRKEGQNVTLSCEQNLNHDAMYWYRQDPGQGLRLIYYSQIVNDFQKGDIAEGYSVSREKKESFPLTVTSAQKNPTAFYLCASTRRGEDEQYFGPGTRLTVT.

The CDR3 sequence: CASSRLFGGELFF. The CDR3 DNA is TGTGCCAGCAGCCGTCTCTTCGGCGGGGAGCTGTTTTTT. V is TRBV5-5 and J is TRBJ2-2; D is uncertain. Germline V gene lookup returns CDR1 SGHKS and CDR2 YYEKEE (reference sequence). CDR3 length: 13 amino acids. V gave up 4 bases and J gave up 7 bases, with 11 bases separating them.

In this sample, this clonotype turned up a few times. V gene TRBV7-2 combines with J gene TRBJ2-4; a weak D match, TRBD1 (5 bases). Germline assignment: CDR1 SGHTA and CDR2 FQGNSA. The CDR3 spans 15 residues. V lost 3 bases to trimming and J lost 1 base, with 10 bases between them. CDR3 nucleotide sequence: TGTGCCAGCAGCTTTGGGGCAGGGGCCAAAAACATTCAGTACTTC. Translated, it gives CASSFGAGAKNIQYF.

The rearrangement uses TRBV29-1 and TRBJ2-3, with a tentative D call TRBD1 (6 bases). CDR3 length: 11 amino acids. Trimming removed 7 bases at V and 5 bases at J, with 10 bases between. CDR1 is SQVTM, CDR2 ANQGSEA, per germline. CDR3 protein: CSGGTQDTQYF. DNA for the CDR3: TGCAGCGGTGGGACACAAGATACGCAGTATTTT.